The rows below give T cell receptor beta chains drawn from one sample of a study of CD8 T cell repertoires and HIV-1 epitope variants. Measured with immunoSEQ multiplex PCR; TCRdb has only the in-frame clones, and not every one. The sample records about 5,000 clones, just over 65% being singletons. Their antigens are not known. Material for sequencing was cultured CD8+ T cells derived from PBMCs. Every receptor here comes from a male donor with HIV. Each CDR3 is given with its conserved first and last residue.

V,J,CDR3
TRBV10-3,TRBJ1-1,CAISESGGGNTEAFF
TRBV7-9,TRBJ1-2,CASSPDSNYGYTF
TRBV27,TRBJ2-3,CASSLSNGGTDTQYF
TRBV28,TRBJ2-7,CASSSDVSAYEQYF
TRBV9,TRBJ1-1,CASSVGAQMNTEAFF
TRBV6-6,TRBJ2-1,CASSYWAGGGNEQFF
TRBV5-6,TRBJ2-5,CASSLGLAGVSYQETQYF
TRBV28,TRBJ2-5,CASSFASDVPAGGDGEETQYF
TRBV28,TRBJ1-5,CASSSQGSNQPQHF
TRBV7-9,TRBJ1-2,CASSRDSNYGYTF
TRBV7-6,TRBJ1-1,CASSSLPTLNTEAFF
TRBV21-1,TRBJ2-7,CARRPHEQYF
TRBV29-1,TRBJ2-1,CSVAAGELTYNEQFF